This T cell receptor (beta chain) came from a study of T cells expressing NK-cell markers. About the study: Sequencing of TCR beta repertoires drew on sorted CD3+CD56+NKG2C+, CD3+CD56+NKG2C- and CD3+CD56-NKG2C+ T cells. General observations from the study: Dominant NKG2C+ clonotypes accounted for roughly 1.0-8% of CD8+ T cells in roughly 6 donors.

After re-calling the 5' RACE reads, TCRdb lists one entry per CDR3 protein, DNA absent. This sample carries approximately 170,000 distinct CDR3 sequences, with 20% to 25% going to the ten biggest clones. CDR3 length: 15 amino acids. The germline V gene has CDR1 MGHDK and CDR2 SYGVNS. Worth noting for this clonotype: What it binds is not known.

The receptor was isolated from a man aged 18 to 69 in good health. The rearrangement uses TRBV25-1 and TRBJ1-5. Sequencing was carried out using blood T cells: a sorted CD56 or NKG2C T cell subset, CD4+ or CD8+ T cells, or bulk PBMC T cells (not recorded which). CDR3 amino acids: CASSEDPPNGRPQHF.